These 9 T cell receptor beta chains came from one sample sequenced in a study of T cells in Graves' hyperthyroidism and ophthalmopathy. TCR beta CDR3 regions were amplified from RNA transcripts. The TCR CDR3 first-round RT-PCR relied on the HTBI primer set. One entry per CDR3 protein, called by TCRdb with MiXCR from the multiplex PCR reads. Among 380,000 or so distinct CDR3 sequences listed, approximately 13% were seen once. Material: blood. The receptor set was obtained from a woman younger than 45 with Graves' hyperthyroidism.

This clonotype was observed a handful of times. The genes are TRBV7-2 and TRBJ1-3; TRBD1 is a possible D gene (6 bases). In germline, CDR1 is SGHTA, CDR2 FQGNSA. The CDR3 length is 15 residues. Trimming left V 1 base short and J 4 bases short, with 11 bases between. CDR3 in DNA: TGTGCCAGCAGCTTAGGTTGGGGGCGCGGAAACACCATATATTTT. Translated: CASSLGWGRGNTIYF.

This chain connects TRBV6-4 to TRBJ1-2, with D perhaps TRBD1 (6 bases). The germline gives CDR1 MRHNA, CDR2 SNTAGT. V was clipped by 2 bases and J by 8 bases, with 12 bases between them. The CDR3 runs 13 residues. The CDR3 DNA follows: TGTGCCAGCAGTGACGGGGGGGCGGAGGGCTACACCTTC. Amino acids: CASSDGGAEGYTF.

At least ten counts were recorded for this clonotype. The V call is TRBV2, the J call TRBJ2-3; no firm D call. The CDR3 has 12 residues. The germline V gene encodes CDR1 SNHLY and CDR2 FYNNEI. Trimming removed 4 bases from V and 10 bases from J, with 12 bases in between. CDR3 sequence (DNA): TGTGCCAGCAGTGTCCCGGAGAAATCGCAGTATTTT. This encodes CASSVPEKSQYF.

This clonotype has ten or more counts. V usage is TRBV2 and J usage is TRBJ2-5, with a tentative D call TRBD2 (5 bases). The CDR3 has 13 residues. The germline gives CDR1 SNHLY, CDR2 FYNNEI. The V end lost 6 bases, the J end lost 5 bases, and 13 bases lay between the germline ends. CDR3 residues: CASRPSPAETQYF. The CDR3 DNA follows: TGTGCCAGCAGGCCTAGCCCGGCGGAGACCCAGTACTTC.

The table lists this clonotype with many counts. The gene calls are TRBV27 and TRBJ2-7; D possibly corresponds to TRBD1 (6 bases). This CDR3 has 13 residues. V lost 2 bases, J lost 6 bases, and 11 bases lay in between. Germline loops: CDR1 MNHEY, CDR2 SMNVEV (reference sequence). The CDR3 DNA is TGTGCCAGCAGTTTAAGCTACAGGGCCGAGCAGTACTTC. Protein product: CASSLSYRAEQYF.

On this clonotype: A read error is possible here, since a much larger clone lies one base away. The gene calls are TRBV11-2 and TRBJ2-7, with TRBD2 matching 9 bases. Germline-derived CDR1 and CDR2 are SGHAT and FQNNGV. The CDR3 extends over 16 amino acids. The CDR3 sequence is CASSSSSGSIAYEQDF. For the CDR3, the DNA is TGTGCCAGCAGCTCCAGTAGCGGGAGCATAGCCTACGAGCAGGACTTC.

Only a few counts were recorded for this clonotype. This chain links TRBV11-2 with TRBJ1-2; TRBD1 matches 8 bases. V shed 7 bases, J shed 8 bases, and the junction held 12 bases outside the gene matches. Germline assignment: CDR1 SGHAT and CDR2 FQNNGV. This CDR3 is built from 14 residues. CDR3 protein: CASNLDRVALGYTF. For the CDR3, the DNA is TGTGCCAGCAACCTGGACAGGGTCGCATTAGGCTACACCTTC.

The sample holds many counts of this clonotype. The chain combines TRBV6-2 or TRBV6-3 with TRBJ2-2; D uncertain. V was pared by 6 bases and J by 8 bases, with 16 bases between. Per germline, CDR1 MNHEY and CDR2 SVGEGT. The CDR3 is 14 amino acids. CDR3 loop: CASRDAKGPGELFF. As DNA, the CDR3 is TGTGCCAGCAGAGACGCTAAAGGACCTGGGGAGCTGTTTTTT.

This clonotype was seen repeatedly, ten times or more. This chain links TRBV12-5 with TRBJ2-3; 7 bases agree with TRBD2. V shed 1 base, J shed 5 bases, and the junction held 0 bases outside the gene matches. CDR1 LGHNT and CDR2 FRNRAP come from the germline V gene. This CDR3 is built from 13 residues. This chain's CDR3 is CASGLGGRDTQYF. As DNA, the CDR3 is TGTGCTAGTGGTTTGGGCGGGAGAGATACGCAGTATTTT.